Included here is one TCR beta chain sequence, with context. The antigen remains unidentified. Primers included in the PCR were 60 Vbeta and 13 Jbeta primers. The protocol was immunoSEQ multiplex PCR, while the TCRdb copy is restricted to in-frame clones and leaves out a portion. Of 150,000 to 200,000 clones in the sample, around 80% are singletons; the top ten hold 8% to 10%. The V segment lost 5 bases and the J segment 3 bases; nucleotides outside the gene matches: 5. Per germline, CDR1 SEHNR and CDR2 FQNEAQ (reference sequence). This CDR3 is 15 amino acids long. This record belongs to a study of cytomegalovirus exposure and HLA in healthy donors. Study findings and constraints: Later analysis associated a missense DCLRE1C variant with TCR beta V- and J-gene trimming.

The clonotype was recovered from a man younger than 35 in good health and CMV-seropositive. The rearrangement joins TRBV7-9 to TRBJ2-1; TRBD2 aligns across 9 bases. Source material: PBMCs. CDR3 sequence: CASSQRGAFYNEQFF. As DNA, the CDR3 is TGTGCCAGCAGCCAGCGGGGGGCCTTCTACAATGAGCAGTTCTTC.